The T cell receptor beta chain under discussion was sequenced for a study of vaccination effects on CD4 cells after COVID-19 (dated 2022 in TCRdb). Looking at the study overall: Participants received two doses of either the BNT162b2 or the mRNA-1273 mRNA SARS-CoV-2 vaccine. SARS-CoV-2 spike-specific CD4+ TCR repertoires from before and after mRNA vaccination were compared in COVID-19 convalescent patients and in infection-naive vaccine recipients. A total of over nine COVID-19 convalescent patients and several SARS-CoV-2-naive healthy vaccine recipients were included in the full study. The Oncomine TCR Beta short-read assay on an Illumina iSeq 100 was used to sequence cultures from other donors in the study. Findings and caveats that apply to the study as a whole: The study was limited by a small number of convalescent patients, and early post-infection timepoints were lacking. Marked clonal contraction was observed in both infection-induced and vaccine-induced clones at late post-vaccination timepoints, consistent with waning T cell responses. In healthy vaccine recipients, vaccine-induced clones were almost all SARS-CoV-2 mono-reactive, with only 1 of 255 being cross-reactive with common cold coronaviruses.

This clone was recorded only once. Its antigen has not been determined. No qualities accompany the bases; no much larger clone lies one base away. To identify antigen-specific CD4+ T cell clonotypes by their expansion, the ViraFEST assay first stimulated PBMC with viral peptide pools and then applied TCR sequencing. After around 11 days of culture, CD4+ T cells were isolated with the EasySep CD4+ T cell isolation kit. Negative nucleocapsid antibody results before and after vaccination confirmed that the healthy vaccine recipients had no prior SARS-CoV-2 infection. Two million PBMC per well were cultured in IMDM with about 5.1% human AB serum, roughly 10 IU/ml IL-2 and gentamicin, plus 10 ug/ml peptides. On days 3 and 7, half of the culture medium was replaced with fresh IL-2-containing medium. Unless noted otherwise, every peptide stimulation condition was cultured in triplicate wells. PBMC were separated from whole blood using Ficoll-Paque Plus gradient centrifugation and were then either cryopreserved at -140C or used fresh. The overlapping peptide pools covered the spike proteins of SARS-CoV-2 and of the common cold coronaviruses HCoV-NL63, HCoV-OC43 and HCoV-229E. The QIAamp micro DNA kit was used to extract genomic DNA from the cultured CD4+ T cells.

To prepare the library, the immunoSEQ multiplex PCR assay was applied. DNA from the CD4+ T cells that had been cultured and isolated underwent TCR beta CDR3 sequencing. In the original analysis: Non-productive TCR sequences were removed, reads were trimmed to the CDR3 region, and CDR3s of at least 7 amino acids were retained. Antigen-specific clonotypes were identified with the MANAFEST web app by comparing expansion in peptide wells against reference cultures. For clones to be considered positive, expansion at FDR<0.05 versus reference and all other wells, an odds ratio above 5, and a frequency above 0.1% in two replicate wells were required. A clonotype was defined as cross-reactive if the clonotype was significantly expanded both in SARS-CoV-2 spike wells and in at least one common cold coronavirus spike condition. CDR3 similarity was assessed by Levenshtein distance using the stringdist R package, and unrooted trees were constructed with ape in R 3.6.1. Entries here come from immuneACCESS through TCRdb and include only in-frame sequences with V and J called. Some clones fail to appear in such tables; in the studies checked, an unresolved V gene covers under half of the shortfall, and the cause of the remainder is unknown. The V and J calls and clone size come from that table; D and trimming were worked out from the DNA. The sample table shows tens of thousands of clones, and about three quarters are seen once. The leading ten clones occupy 12% of the sample.

V sheds 1 base and J sheds 5 bases, leaving 27 bases between their ends. Spanning cysteine to phenylalanine, the CDR3 consists of 20 amino acids. The CDR3 DNA has 60 bases and is translated from base 1. CDR1 and CDR2 (LGHDT, YNNKEL) derive from the germline V gene (reference sequence). The rearrangement combines TRBV3-1 (or the pseudogene TRBV3-2) with TRBJ1-5, with the identity of the D gene unclear. Specimen: CD4+ T cells from PBMCs cultured with HCoV-229E spike peptides, collected before COVID-19 vaccination. This sample's cell subset or site label indicates: HCoV-229E spike overlapping peptide pool stimulation. This receptor was identified in a human donor who received a COVID-19 vaccine. The sequenced DNA is TGTGCCAGCAGCCAAGGTTTATTTCGACGAAAAACGCCACACGATCAGCCCCAGCATTTT. Its translation reads: CASSQGLFRRKTPHDQPQHF.